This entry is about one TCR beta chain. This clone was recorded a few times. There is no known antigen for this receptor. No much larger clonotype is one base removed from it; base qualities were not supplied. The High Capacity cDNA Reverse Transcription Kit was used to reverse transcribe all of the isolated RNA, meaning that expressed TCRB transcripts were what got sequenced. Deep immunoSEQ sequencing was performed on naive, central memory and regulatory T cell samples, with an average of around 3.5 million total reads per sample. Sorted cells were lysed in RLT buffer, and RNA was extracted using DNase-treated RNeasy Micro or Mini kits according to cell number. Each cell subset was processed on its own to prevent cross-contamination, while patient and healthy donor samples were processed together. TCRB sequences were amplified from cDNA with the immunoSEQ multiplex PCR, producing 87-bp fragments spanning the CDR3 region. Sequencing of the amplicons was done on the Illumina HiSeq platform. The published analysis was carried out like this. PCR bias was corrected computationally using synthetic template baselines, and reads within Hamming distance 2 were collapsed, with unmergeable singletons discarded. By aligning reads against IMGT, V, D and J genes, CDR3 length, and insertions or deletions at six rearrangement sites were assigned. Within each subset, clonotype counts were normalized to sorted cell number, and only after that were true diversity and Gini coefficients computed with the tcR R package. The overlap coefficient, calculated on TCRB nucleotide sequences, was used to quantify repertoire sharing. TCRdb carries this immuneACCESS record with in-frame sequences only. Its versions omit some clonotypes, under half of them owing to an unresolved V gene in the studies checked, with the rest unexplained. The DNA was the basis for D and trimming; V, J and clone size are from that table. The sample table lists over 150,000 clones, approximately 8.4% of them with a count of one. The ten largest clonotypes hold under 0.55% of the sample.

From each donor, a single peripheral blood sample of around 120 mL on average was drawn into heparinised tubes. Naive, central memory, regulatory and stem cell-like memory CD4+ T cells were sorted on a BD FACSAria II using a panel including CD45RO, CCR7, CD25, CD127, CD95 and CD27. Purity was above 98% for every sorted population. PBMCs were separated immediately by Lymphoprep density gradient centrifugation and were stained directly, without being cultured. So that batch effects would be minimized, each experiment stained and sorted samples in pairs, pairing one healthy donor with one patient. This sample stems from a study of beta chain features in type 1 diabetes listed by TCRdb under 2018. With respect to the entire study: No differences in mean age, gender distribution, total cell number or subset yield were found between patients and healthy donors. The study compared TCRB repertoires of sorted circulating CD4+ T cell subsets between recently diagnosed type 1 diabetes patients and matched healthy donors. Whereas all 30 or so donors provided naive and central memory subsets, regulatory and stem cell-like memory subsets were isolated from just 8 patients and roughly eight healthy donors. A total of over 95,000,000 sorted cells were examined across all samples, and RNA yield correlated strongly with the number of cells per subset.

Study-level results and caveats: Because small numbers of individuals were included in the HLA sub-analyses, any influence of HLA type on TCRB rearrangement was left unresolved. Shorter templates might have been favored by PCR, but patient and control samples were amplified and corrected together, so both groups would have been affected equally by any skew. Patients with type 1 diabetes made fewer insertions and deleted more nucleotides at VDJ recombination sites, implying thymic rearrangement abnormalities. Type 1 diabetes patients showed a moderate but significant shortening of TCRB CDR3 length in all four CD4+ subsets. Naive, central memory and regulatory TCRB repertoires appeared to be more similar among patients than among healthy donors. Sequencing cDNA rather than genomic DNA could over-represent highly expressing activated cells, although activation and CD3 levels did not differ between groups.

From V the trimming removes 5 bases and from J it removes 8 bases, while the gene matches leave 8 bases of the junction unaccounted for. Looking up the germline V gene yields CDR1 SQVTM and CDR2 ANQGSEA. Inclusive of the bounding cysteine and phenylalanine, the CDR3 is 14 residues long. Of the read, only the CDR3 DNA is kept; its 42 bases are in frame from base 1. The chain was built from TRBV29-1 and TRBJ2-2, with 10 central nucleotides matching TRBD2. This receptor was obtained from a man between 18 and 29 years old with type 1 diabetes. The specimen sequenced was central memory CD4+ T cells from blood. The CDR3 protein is CSVKKAGGAGELFF. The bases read TGCAGCGTTAAAAAAGCGGGAGGGGCGGGGGAGCTGTTTTTT.